This T cell receptor (beta chain) was recovered during a study of blood T cells in healthy people across ages. Germline V lookup: CDR1 MNHNS, CDR2 SASEGT. V lost 4 bases, J lost 6 bases, and 4 bases stayed unmatched. The CDR3 is 14 residues long. Using a J-beta primer mix together with a sample-barcoded 5' primer, a second PCR was run for roughly 6 to 12 cycles. TCRdb itself ran the 5' RACE reads through MiXCR, one entry per CDR3 protein. The sample yields 550,000 to 750,000 distinct CDR3 sequences, around 20% seen once. The TCR sequence derives from a man in his 70s in good health. The rearrangement joins TRBV6-1 to TRBJ2-4; 9 bases align to TRBD1. Sequencing was done on a sample of blood. CDR3 in DNA: TGTGCCAGCAGTGTACAGGGGGCTGGAAACATTCAGTACTTC. Its protein is CASSVQGAGNIQYF.